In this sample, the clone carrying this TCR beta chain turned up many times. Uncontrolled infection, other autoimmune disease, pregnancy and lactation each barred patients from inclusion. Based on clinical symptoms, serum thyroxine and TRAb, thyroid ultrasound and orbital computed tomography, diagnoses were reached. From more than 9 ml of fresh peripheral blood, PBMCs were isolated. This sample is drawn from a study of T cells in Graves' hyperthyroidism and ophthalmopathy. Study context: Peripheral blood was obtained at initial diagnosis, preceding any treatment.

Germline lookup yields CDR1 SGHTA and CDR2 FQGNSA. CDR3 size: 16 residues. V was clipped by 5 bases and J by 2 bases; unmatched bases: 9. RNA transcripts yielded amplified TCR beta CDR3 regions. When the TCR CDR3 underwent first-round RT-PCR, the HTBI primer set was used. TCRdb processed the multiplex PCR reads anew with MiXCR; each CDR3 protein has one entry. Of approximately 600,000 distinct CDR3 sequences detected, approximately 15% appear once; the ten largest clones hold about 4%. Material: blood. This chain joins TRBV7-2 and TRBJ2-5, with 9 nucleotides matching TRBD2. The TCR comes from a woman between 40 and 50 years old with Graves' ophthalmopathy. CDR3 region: CASSLTPTSGQETQYF. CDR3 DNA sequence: TGTGCCAGCAGCCTGACCCCGACTAGCGGTCAAGAGACCCAGTACTTC.